This T cell receptor beta chain is drawn from a study of metastatic and nonmetastatic thyroid tumors. Through MiXCR, TCRdb re-clonotyped the PCR reads. Of over 65,000 clones in the sample, 12% are singletons; the top ten hold roughly 9.1%. There are 13 residues in the CDR3. Trimming took 5 bases from V and 7 from J, leaving 14 bases between them. Germline V gene data show CDR1 as SGHNT and CDR2 as YENEEA. Thyroid surgery was preceded by no treatment in any patient. Whole-study results and caveats: Significantly higher TCR beta diversity was reportedly seen in malignant thyroid tumors than benign nodules, in blood and tumor.

This clone was seen many times. The antigen remains unidentified. The sequence was collected from a female donor with papillary thyroid cancer or a benign thyroid nodule (not recorded which). Some clones in this sample may be carry-over from other donors' samples. The sequenced sample consisted of tumor tissue. The chain recombines TRBV11-3 with TRBJ2-5; possibly TRBD1 or TRBD2 for D (5 bases each). CDR3 protein: CASSPGPLVTQYF. CDR3 DNA sequence: TGTGCCAGCAGCCCGGGACCGCTCGTGACCCAGTACTTC.